This T cell receptor beta chain was captured by sequencing in a study of blood T cell repertoires in COVID-19. Study information: Sample material is recorded as cDNA or gDNA derived from T cells, B-cell-depleted T cells, or PBMCs.

The V gene's germline CDR1 is SQVTM and CDR2 ANQGSEA. V gave up 1 base and J gave up 0 bases, with 13 bases separating them. The CDR3 has 15 residues. In the original analysis: Reference gene primer amplification yielded estimated nucleated cell counts. Clones were read by immunoSEQ multiplex PCR, and TCRdb kept only the in-frame ones, dropping some. V and J calls and clone size are copied from that table; D and trimming were computed from the DNA. This table holds 350,000 to 500,000 clones, 70% to 90% found once. Enrolled through a virtual design, the participants were between 18 and 89 years of age and came from fewer than 30 US areas. Donors were grouped by their self-reported clinical history.

The TCR sequence derives from a woman younger than 35 who had been exposed to COVID-19. The specimen sequenced was PBMCs or T cells enriched from blood (not recorded which). V and J are TRBV29-1 and TRBJ2-7; weak D call: TRBD1 (6 bases). CDR3 protein: CSVEGRGLTSYEQYF. CDR3 nucleotide sequence: TGCAGCGTTGAAGGCAGGGGCCTCACCTCCTACGAGCAGTACTTC.